This T cell receptor (beta chain) is drawn from a study of blood T cell repertoires in COVID-19. The repertoire was sequenced with immunoSEQ multiplex PCR; TCRdb's copy has only in-frame clones and lacks some. The sample yields 150,000 or so clones, about 93% seen once. The V and J ends lost 3 bases and 10 bases, in that order; junction bases with no gene match: 6. The germline V gene has CDR1 ENHRY and CDR2 SYGVKD. The CDR3 contains 14 residues. The source of this sequence is a woman aged 45-59 years with acute or convalescent COVID-19. Input material: peripheral blood. The V and J genes are TRBV10-3 and TRBJ1-6; 7 nucleotides agree with TRBD1. In DNA, the CDR3 is TGTGCCATCAGTGACGGGACAGTTGGCTCACCCCTCCACTTT. Encoded protein: CAISDGTVGSPLHF.